The 19 T cell receptor beta chains below come from one sample, sequenced in a study of chemoradiotherapy in HPV16-positive cancers. Using immunoSEQ multiplex PCR, the repertoire was profiled, and TCRdb retains in-frame clones only, with some absent. The data contain about 15,000 clones, about three quarters of them singletons. The sample consisted of tumor tissue, taken from a patient who underwent chemoradiotherapy. The receptors shown here come from a human donor with HPV-associated anogenital cancer.

The chain has TRBV4-1 and TRBJ1-6; D not certain. The CDR3 totals 13 residues. The V end was cut by 4 bases, the J end by 9 bases, with 10 bases between. Germline CDR1 reads MGHRA; CDR2 reads YSYEKL. Here the CDR3 reads CASSRLITSPLHF. CDR3 DNA sequence: TGCGCCAGCAGCCGCCTCATAACTTCACCCCTCCACTTT.

This chain connects TRBV28 to TRBJ2-5, with TRBD1 as a possible D gene (6 bases). The CDR3 is 13 residues long. Between the trimmed V and J ends, which lost 6 bases and 7 bases, there was a span of 15 bases. Germline CDR1 MDHEN, CDR2 SYDVKM. The CDR3 DNA reads TGTGCCAGCAGCTTACAGGGAGAGGGGACCCAGTACTTC. Protein product: CASSLQGEGTQYF.

The CDR3 nucleotides are TGTGCCAGCAGCCAAGACGGTAGCGGGGGGCTGGGGACCCAGTACTTC. This gives the protein CASSQDGSGGLGTQYF. The rearrangement links TRBV4-2 to TRBJ2-5; 10 bases are shared with TRBD2. CDR1 is LGHNA and CDR2 is YNFKEQ in the germline V gene. V shed 0 bases, J shed 7 bases, and the junction held 8 bases outside the gene matches. This CDR3 comprises 16 residues.

This clone was seen only once. The junction departs from germline at one end; a sequencing error may be responsible. CDR3 coding DNA: TGCGCCAGCAGCCAAGTGGGGGGGACCTATAATTCACCCCTCCACTTT. This codes for CASSQVGGTYNSPLHF. The chain carries TRBV7-9 and TRBJ1-6, with D possibly being TRBD1 (5 bases). Germline loops: CDR1 SEHNR, CDR2 FQNEAQ (reference sequence). This CDR3 comprises 16 residues.

The V gene is TRBV5-1, the J gene TRBJ2-1, with TRBD1 identical over 9 bases. The CDR3 extends over 15 amino acids. J lost 1 base, V lost 4 bases, and 3 bases had no gene match. Looked up from germline, CDR1 is SGHRS and CDR2 is YFSETQ. CDR3 bases: TGCGCCAGCAGCGCCGGGACAGGGTCCTACAATGAGCAGTTCTTC. It is translated as CASSAGTGSYNEQFF.

This rearrangement joins TRBV2 to TRBJ2-7; tentatively, D is TRBD1 (6 bases). Germline V gene sequence: CDR1 SNHLY, CDR2 FYNNEI. Deletions cut 2 bases from V and 1 base from J, with 12 bases between. The CDR3 totals 15 residues. The CDR3 reads CASSENREPSYEQYF. CDR3 DNA sequence: TGTGCCAGCAGTGAAAACAGGGAGCCTTCCTACGAGCAGTACTTC.

The genes are TRBV6-1 and TRBJ1-3, with D possibly TRBD1 on 5 matching bases. CDR3 length equals 14 residues. Trimming removed 1 base at V and 7 bases at J, with 11 bases between. The germline gives CDR1 MNHNS, CDR2 SASEGT. The DNA of the CDR3 is TGTGCCAGCAGTGAAGGATGGAAGGGGAACACCATATATTTT. Amino acids: CASSEGWKGNTIYF.

Within the sample, this clone is medium-sized (0.01 to 0.1%). The rearrangement uses TRBV5-1 and TRBJ1-1; 9 bases are shared with TRBD1. Germline lookup yields CDR1 SGHRS and CDR2 YFSETQ. The trim removed 2 bases at V and 5 bases at J, leaving 1 base unmatched. The CDR3 is made up of 13 amino acids. CDR3 DNA: TGCGCCAGCAGCTTCGGACAGGGGACTGAAGCTTTCTTT. Translation: CASSFGQGTEAFF.

The rearrangement joins TRBV6-1 to TRBJ2-1; D remains ambiguous. The CDR3 covers 14 residues. Germline V gene lookup returns CDR1 MNHNS and CDR2 SASEGT. Between the trimmed V and J ends, which lost 7 bases and 5 bases, there was a span of 15 bases. The CDR3 nucleotides are TGTGCCAGCACCCCGCAGCAGGCGCACAATGAGCAGTTCTTC. Its protein is CASTPQQAHNEQFF.

Points on this clone: A read error may produce the germline difference seen at one junction end. The chain uses TRBV5-1 and TRBJ2-7, with D tentatively TRBD2 (6 bases). CDR1 and CDR2 from the germline V gene are SGHRS and YFSETQ. CDR3 size: 13 residues. The CDR3 DNA sequence: TGCGCCAGCAGCTTGGATGGAAAAGCGGAGGGGCCTTTC. As protein: CASSLDGKAEGPF.

The V gene is TRBV29-1, the J gene TRBJ1-2; 7 nucleotides match TRBD1. With V trimmed by 7 bases and J by 4 bases, 9 bases remained unmatched. This CDR3 region has 13 residues. Per the germline V gene, CDR1 is SQVTM and CDR2 is ANQGSEA. The CDR3 is CSAQTGMGYGYTF. CDR3 DNA: TGCAGCGCCCAGACAGGGATGGGCTATGGCTACACCTTC.

This rearrangement joins TRBV7-2 to TRBJ1-2; D perhaps matches TRBD1 (5 bases). The CDR3 runs to 13 residues. Germline V gives CDR1 SGHTA, CDR2 FQGNSA. Trimming took off 6 bases at V and 6 bases at J, with 14 bases between the two ends. The CDR3: CASSSRVSDGYTF. CDR3 bases: TGTGCCAGCAGTTCCAGGGTTAGTGATGGCTACACCTTC.

By sample fraction, this clone is medium-sized. The V and J genes are TRBV5-1 and TRBJ2-7; perhaps TRBD2 as D (5 bases). The V gene lost 2 bases and the J gene lost 5 bases, with 14 bases spanning the gap. The CDR3 runs 14 residues. The germline V gene encodes CDR1 SGHRS and CDR2 YFSETQ. Here the CDR3 DNA reads TGCGCCAGCAGCTTTTTTCCCGGGAATGACGAGCAGTACTTC. Translated, it gives CASSFFPGNDEQYF. Supplemented by reference TRBV5-1 and TRBJ2-7, the full variable domain reads KAGVTQTPRYLIKTRGQQVTLSCSPISGHRSVSWYQQTPGQGLQFLFEYFSETQRNKGNFPGRFSGRQFSNSRSEMNVSTLELGDSALYLCASSFFPGNDEQYFGPGTRLTVT.

The chain is built from TRBV6-6 and TRBJ1-1, with D perhaps TRBD1 (5 bases). The germline V gene encodes CDR1 MNHNY and CDR2 SVGAGI (reference sequence). The length of the CDR3 is 12 residues. V lost 7 bases and J 7 bases, leaving 13 bases between the germline ends. CDR3 sequence (DNA): TGTGCCAGCAAGGGTCAGGGTGGTGAAGCTTTCTTT. This codes for CASKGQGGEAFF.

The chain recombines TRBV28 with TRBJ2-7; the D call may be TRBD1 or TRBD2 (6 bases each). The CDR3 covers 14 residues. V was trimmed by 4 bases and J by 6 bases, leaving 16 bases between them. Germline CDR1 MDHEN, CDR2 SYDVKM. This CDR3 reads CASSSVGGPGEQYF. The CDR3 nucleotides are TGTGCCAGCAGTTCGGTCGGGGGCCCGGGCGAGCAGTACTTC.

The chain uses TRBV5-6 and TRBJ2-1; D unresolved. The CDR3 has 13 residues. V was cut by 0 bases and J by 4 bases, with 5 bases left in between. Looked up from germline, CDR1 is SGHDT and CDR2 is YYEEEE. The CDR3 region is CASSLVPYNEQFF. In DNA form, the CDR3 reads TGTGCCAGCAGCTTGGTACCATACAATGAGCAGTTCTTC.

The chain employs TRBV7-9 and TRBJ2-3; weak D call: TRBD2 (6 bases). The CDR3 has 14 residues. V lost 3 bases, J lost 2 bases, and 9 bases lay in between. Germline CDR1 is SEHNR and CDR2 is FQNEAQ (reference sequence). CDR3 DNA: TGTGCCAGCAGCTTGGAGGGATTCACAGATACGCAGTATTTT. This sequence encodes CASSLEGFTDTQYF.

The chain uses TRBV6-1 and TRBJ2-7; no definite D call. Germline V gene lookup returns CDR1 MNHNS and CDR2 SASEGT. CDR3 length: 11 residues. Trimming took off 5 bases at V and 6 bases at J, with 8 bases between the two ends. CDR3 amino acids: CASSPGREQYF. DNA of the CDR3: TGTGCCAGCAGTCCCGGACGCGAGCAGTACTTC.

The chain employs TRBV6-1 and TRBJ2-2; D tentatively fits TRBD1 or TRBD2 (6 bases each). Germline V lookup: CDR1 MNHNS, CDR2 SASEGT. Trimming stripped 1 base from V and 4 bases from J, with 10 bases between. The CDR3 has 15 amino acids. As DNA, the CDR3 is TGTGCCAGCAGTGAAGAAACGGGGGCCACCGGGGAGCTGTTTTTT. This encodes CASSEETGATGELFF.